Presented here are 10 T cell receptor beta chains from one specimen sequenced in a study of blood T cell repertoires in COVID-19. The method was immunoSEQ multiplex PCR; TCRdb's version includes in-frame clones alone and lacks a portion of them. The table shows roughly 180,000 clones, with 70% to 85% occurring only once. The sequencing sample was made of peripheral blood. Source of these receptors: an elderly man with COVID-19, enrolled during active disease.

A single count supports this clone. The chain links TRBV6-1 to TRBJ2-3; D is unresolved. CDR3 size: 13 residues. Trimming cost V 1 base and J 5 bases, with 7 bases left between them. The germline gives CDR1 MNHNS, CDR2 SASEGT. This CDR3 is CASSEGLRDTQYF. CDR3 in DNA: TGTGCCAGCAGTGAAGGACTCAGAGATACGCAGTATTTT.

The chain combines TRBV19 with TRBJ2-3; 7 nucleotides line up with TRBD2. J lost 0 bases, V lost 7 bases, and 4 bases had no gene match. The germline CDR1 and CDR2 sequences are LNHDA and SQIVND (reference sequence). The CDR3 runs 14 residues. In DNA form, the CDR3 reads TGTGCCAGTAAGGGACTAACGAGCACAGATACGCAGTATTTT. Residues: CASKGLTSTDTQYF.

V usage is TRBV24-1 and J usage is TRBJ2-3; TRBD1 matches at 9 bases. From germline, CDR1 is KGHDR and CDR2 SFDVKD. The V and J ends lost 2 bases and 5 bases, in that order; junction bases with no gene match: 7. The CDR3 has 16 residues. The CDR3 DNA reads TGTGCCACCAGTGATTCCGCCGGGACAGGGCGAGATACGCAGTATTTT. Residues: CATSDSAGTGRDTQYF.

V and J are TRBV5-1 and TRBJ2-3; 7 positions match TRBD1. The CDR3 consists of 15 residues. Germline V CDR1 and CDR2: SGHRS, YFSETQ. Germline trimming cut 0 bases from V and 4 bases from J; bases unmatched to any gene: 5. The CDR3 coding sequence is TGCGCCAGCAGCTTGGAGGCAGGGGGATCAGATACGCAGTATTTT. Its translation is CASSLEAGGSDTQYF.

V is TRBV18 and J is TRBJ2-5, with D perhaps matching TRBD1 (6 bases). Trimming stripped 6 bases from V and 3 bases from J, with 11 bases between. The CDR3 is 13 residues long. Germline V lookup: CDR1 KGHSH, CDR2 LQKENI. The CDR3 reads CASSVNREETQYF. CDR3 DNA sequence: TGTGCCAGCTCCGTAAACAGGGAAGAGACCCAGTACTTC.

This clone turned up a few times. The CDR3 DNA sequence: TGTGCCAGCAGTCTACAGGGGGCAGACACTGAAGCTTTCTTT. It is translated as CASSLQGADTEAFF. V and J are TRBV2 and TRBJ1-1; 9 bases line up with TRBD1. Trimming at V came to 5 bases and at J to 3 bases, leaving 4 bases not matched to a gene. Germline CDR1 reads SNHLY; CDR2 reads FYNNEI. CDR3 length: 14 residues. Using reference TRBV2 and TRBJ1-1 for the parts outside the CDR3, the full variable domain is EPEVTQTPSHQVTQMGQEVILRCVPISNHLYFYWYRQILGQKVEFLVSFYNNEISEKSEIFDDQFSVERPDGSNFTLKIRSTKLEDSAMYFCASSLQGADTEAFFGQGTRLTVV.

This chain uses TRBV27 with TRBJ2-2; D may be TRBD1 (6 bases). The germline V gene has CDR1 MNHEY and CDR2 SMNVEV (reference sequence). Trimming removed 0 bases at V and 6 bases at J, with 14 bases between. This CDR3 contains 16 residues. The CDR3 here is CASSLSGQIYAGELFF. The CDR3 bases are TGTGCCAGCAGTTTATCGGGACAAATATACGCCGGGGAGCTGTTTTTT.

The chain uses TRBV11-1 and TRBJ2-3, with 9 nucleotides matching TRBD1. With V trimmed by 4 bases and J by 7 bases, 6 bases remained unmatched. The V gene's germline CDR1 is SGHAT and CDR2 FQDESV (reference sequence). CDR3 size: 14 residues. The CDR3 bases are TGTGCCAGCAGCTCACAGGGGGCTACGAATACGCAGTATTTT. Protein: CASSSQGATNTQYF.

V and J are TRBV10-3 and TRBJ2-1; TRBD2 aligns across 15 bases. The CDR3 has 15 residues. The J segment lost 6 bases and the V segment lost 7 bases, leaving 4 bases of the junction unmatched. The germline CDR1 and CDR2 sequences are ENHRY and SYGVKD. The CDR3 reads CAIMRTSGGVNEQFF. The CDR3 DNA follows: TGTGCCATCATGCGGACTAGCGGGGGGGTCAATGAGCAGTTCTTC.

The V gene is TRBV2, the J gene TRBJ1-2; D uncertain. Trimming pared 1 base from V and 8 bases from J, leaving 11 bases between. The CDR3 has 13 amino acids. CDR1 is SNHLY and CDR2 is FYNNEI in the germline V gene. The CDR3, as DNA: TGTGCCAGCAGTGAAGGTCGGGAGCACGGCTACACCTTC. Translated: CASSEGREHGYTF. Complete variable domain (other parts from reference TRBV2 and TRBJ1-2): EPEVTQTPSHQVTQMGQEVILRCVPISNHLYFYWYRQILGQKVEFLVSFYNNEISEKSEIFDDQFSVERPDGSNFTLKIRSTKLEDSAMYFCASSEGREHGYTFGSGTRLTVV.